This T cell receptor beta chain originates from a study of T cells in Graves' hyperthyroidism and ophthalmopathy. CDR3 length equals 15 residues. The germline V gene has CDR1 DFQATT and CDR2 SNEGSKA (reference sequence). Losses at the gene ends were 3 bases for V and 0 bases for J; bases not matched to a gene: 5. This clonotype was counted many times. TCR beta CDR3 region amplification was performed from RNA transcripts. The HTBI primer set drove a first-round RT-PCR of the TCR CDR3. TCRdb ran MiXCR on the multiplex PCR reads and lists one entry per CDR3 protein. The sample holds about 420,000 distinct CDR3 sequences; around 15% are singletons and the top ten take about 5%.

This rearrangement joins TRBV20-1 to TRBJ2-1; the match to TRBD2 covers 7 bases. The source material was blood. This receptor was obtained from a woman younger than 35 with Graves' hyperthyroidism. The CDR3 DNA sequence: TGCAGTGCTAGGGAGCGCGGGAGCTCCTACAATGAGCAGTTCTTC. Its translation is CSARERGSSYNEQFF.